This T cell receptor beta chain stems from a study of T cell responses to AZD1222 COVID-19 vaccine. Regarding the study as a whole: CD4 TCRs associated with vaccination spanned spike, dominating at 160-218 and 743-854.

Assay used: immunoSEQ multiplex PCR; TCRdb lists only in-frame clones, some missing. The sample lists 96,000 or so clones; almost 90% were seen once. CDR1 and CDR2 from the germline V gene are ENHRY and SYGVKD. CDR3 length equals 16 residues. V lost 0 bases to trimming and J lost 0 bases, with 9 bases between them. Regarding this clone: Antigen: not known.

The sample consisted of peripheral blood, taken on day 0 of AZD1222 vaccination. The chain couples TRBV10-3 to TRBJ2-1; D gene ambiguous. This TCR came from an adult in good health. This chain's CDR3 is CAISESSYRSYNEQFF. DNA of the CDR3: TGTGCCATCAGTGAGTCCAGTTATCGCTCCTACAATGAGCAGTTCTTC.